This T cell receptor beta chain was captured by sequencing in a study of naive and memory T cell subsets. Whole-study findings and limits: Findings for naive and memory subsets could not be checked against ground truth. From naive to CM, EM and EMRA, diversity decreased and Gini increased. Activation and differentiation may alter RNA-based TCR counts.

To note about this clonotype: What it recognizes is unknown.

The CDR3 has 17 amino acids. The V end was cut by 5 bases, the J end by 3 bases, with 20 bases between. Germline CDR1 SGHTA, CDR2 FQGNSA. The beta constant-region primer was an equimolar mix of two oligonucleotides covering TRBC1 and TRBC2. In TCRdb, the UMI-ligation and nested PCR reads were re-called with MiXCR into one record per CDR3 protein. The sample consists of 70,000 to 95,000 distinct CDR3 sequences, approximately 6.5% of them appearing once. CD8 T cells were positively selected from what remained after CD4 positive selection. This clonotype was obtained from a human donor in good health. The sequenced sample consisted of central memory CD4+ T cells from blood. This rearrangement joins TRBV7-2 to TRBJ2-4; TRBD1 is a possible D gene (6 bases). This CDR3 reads CASSRFYDRSGKNIQYF. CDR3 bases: TGTGCCAGCAGCCGCTTCTATGACAGGTCGGGCAAAAACATTCAGTACTTC.